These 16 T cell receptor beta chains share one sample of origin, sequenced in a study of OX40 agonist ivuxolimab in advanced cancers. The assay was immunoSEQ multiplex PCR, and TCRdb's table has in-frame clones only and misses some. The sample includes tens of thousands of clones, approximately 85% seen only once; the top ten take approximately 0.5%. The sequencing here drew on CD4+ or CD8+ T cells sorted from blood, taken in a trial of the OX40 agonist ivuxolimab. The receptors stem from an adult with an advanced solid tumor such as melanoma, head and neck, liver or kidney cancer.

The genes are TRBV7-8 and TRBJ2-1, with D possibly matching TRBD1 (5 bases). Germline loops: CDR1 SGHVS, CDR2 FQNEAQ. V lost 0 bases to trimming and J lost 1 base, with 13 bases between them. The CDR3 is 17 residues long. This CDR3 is CASSLASRVASYNEQFF. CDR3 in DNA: TGTGCCAGCAGCTTAGCGAGCAGGGTAGCATCCTACAATGAGCAGTTCTTC.

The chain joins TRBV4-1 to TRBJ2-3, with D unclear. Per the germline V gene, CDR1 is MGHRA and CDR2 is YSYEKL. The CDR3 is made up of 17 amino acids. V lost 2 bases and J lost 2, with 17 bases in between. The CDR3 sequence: CASSQPGSWLLTDTQYF. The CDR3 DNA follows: TGCGCCAGCAGCCAACCAGGCAGCTGGCTGCTCACAGATACGCAGTATTTT.

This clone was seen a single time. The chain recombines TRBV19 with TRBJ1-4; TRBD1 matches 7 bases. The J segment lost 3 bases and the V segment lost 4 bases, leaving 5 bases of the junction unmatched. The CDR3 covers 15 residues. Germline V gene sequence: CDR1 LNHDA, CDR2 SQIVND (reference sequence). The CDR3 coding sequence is TGTGCCAGTAGTAGAGAGGGGGCTCCTAATGAAAAACTGTTTTTT. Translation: CASSREGAPNEKLFF.

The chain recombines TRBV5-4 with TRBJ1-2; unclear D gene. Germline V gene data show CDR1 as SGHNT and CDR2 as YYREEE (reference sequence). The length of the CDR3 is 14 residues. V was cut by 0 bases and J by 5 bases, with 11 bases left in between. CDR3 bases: TGTGCCAGCAGCTTGGAATGGGCGAAGTATGGCTACACCTTC. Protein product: CASSLEWAKYGYTF.

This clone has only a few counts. The DNA for the CDR3 is TGTGCCAGCAGGGCGGGACTAGCGGGAGTTGATGAGCAGTTCTTC. As protein: CASRAGLAGVDEQFF. The J gene is TRBJ2-1, the V gene TRBV6-1; 14 bases align to TRBD2. Germline trimming cut 6 bases from V and 8 bases from J; bases unmatched to any gene: 6. Germline assignment: CDR1 MNHNS and CDR2 SASEGT. The CDR3 length is 15 residues.

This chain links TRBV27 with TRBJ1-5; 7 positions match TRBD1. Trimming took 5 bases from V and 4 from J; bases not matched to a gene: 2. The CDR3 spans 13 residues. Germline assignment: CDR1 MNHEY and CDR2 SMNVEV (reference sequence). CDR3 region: CASSRDRNQPQHF. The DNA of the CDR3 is TGTGCCAGCAGTAGGGACAGAAATCAGCCCCAGCATTTT.

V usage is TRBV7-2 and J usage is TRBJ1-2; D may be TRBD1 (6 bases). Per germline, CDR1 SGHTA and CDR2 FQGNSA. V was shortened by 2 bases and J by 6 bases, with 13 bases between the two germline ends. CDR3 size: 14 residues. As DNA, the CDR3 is TGTGCCAGCAGCTTAACCCCAGGGGTCGATGGCTACACCTTC. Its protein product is CASSLTPGVDGYTF.

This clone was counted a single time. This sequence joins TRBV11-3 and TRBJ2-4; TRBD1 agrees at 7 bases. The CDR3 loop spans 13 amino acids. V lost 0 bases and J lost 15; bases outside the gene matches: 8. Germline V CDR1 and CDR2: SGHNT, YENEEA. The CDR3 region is CASSLDLQGERYF. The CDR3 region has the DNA TGTGCCAGCAGCTTAGATCTTCAGGGGGAACGGTACTTC. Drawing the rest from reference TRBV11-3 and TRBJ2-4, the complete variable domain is EAGVVQSPRYKIIEKKQPVAFWCNPISGHNTLYWYLQNLGQGPELLIRYENEEAVDDSQLPKDRFSAERLKGVDSTLKIQPAELGDSAVYLCASSLDLQGERYFGAGTRLSVL.

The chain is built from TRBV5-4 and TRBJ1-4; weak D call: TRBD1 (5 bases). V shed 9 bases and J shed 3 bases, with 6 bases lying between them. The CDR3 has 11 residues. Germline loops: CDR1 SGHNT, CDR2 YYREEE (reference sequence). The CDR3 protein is CAIGANEKLFF. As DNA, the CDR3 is TGTGCCATAGGGGCTAATGAAAAACTGTTTTTT. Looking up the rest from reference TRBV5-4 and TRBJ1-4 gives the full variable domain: ETGVTQSPTHLIKTRGQQVTLRCSSQSGHNTVSWYQQALGQGPQFIFQYYREEENGRGNFPPRFSGLQFPNYSSELNVNALELDDSALYLCAIGANEKLFFGSGTQLSVL.

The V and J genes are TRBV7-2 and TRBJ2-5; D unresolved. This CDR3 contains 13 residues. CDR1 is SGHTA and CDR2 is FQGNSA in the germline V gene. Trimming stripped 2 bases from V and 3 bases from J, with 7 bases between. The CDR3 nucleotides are TGTGCCAGCAGCTTATCAGTTAAAGAGACCCAGTACTTC. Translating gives CASSLSVKETQYF.

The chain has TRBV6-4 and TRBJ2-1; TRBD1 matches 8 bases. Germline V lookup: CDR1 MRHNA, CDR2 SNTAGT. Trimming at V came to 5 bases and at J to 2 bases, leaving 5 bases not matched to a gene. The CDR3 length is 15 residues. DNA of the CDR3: TGTGCCAGCAGTTTCCAGGGGGCCCCCTACAATGAGCAGTTCTTC. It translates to CASSFQGAPYNEQFF.

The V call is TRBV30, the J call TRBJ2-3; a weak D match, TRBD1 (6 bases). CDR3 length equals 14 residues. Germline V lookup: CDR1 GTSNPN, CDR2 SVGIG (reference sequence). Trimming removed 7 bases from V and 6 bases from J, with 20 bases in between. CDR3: CASSLGGAVDTQYF. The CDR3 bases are TGTGCCTCTTCTCTTGGGGGCGCAGTGGATACGCAGTATTTT.

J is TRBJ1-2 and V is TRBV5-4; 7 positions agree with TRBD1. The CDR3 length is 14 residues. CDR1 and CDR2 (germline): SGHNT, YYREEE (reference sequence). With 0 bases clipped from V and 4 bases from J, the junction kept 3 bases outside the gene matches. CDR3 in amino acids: CASSLAGQIYGYTF. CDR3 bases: TGTGCCAGCAGCTTGGCGGGACAGATCTATGGCTACACCTTC.

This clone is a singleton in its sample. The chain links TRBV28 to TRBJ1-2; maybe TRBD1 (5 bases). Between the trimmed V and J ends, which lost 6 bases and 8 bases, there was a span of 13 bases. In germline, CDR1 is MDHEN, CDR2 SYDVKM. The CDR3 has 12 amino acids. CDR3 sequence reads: CASRGPGAGYTF. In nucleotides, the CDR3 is TGTGCCAGCAGGGGGCCCGGGGCCGGCTACACCTTC.

The CDR3 DNA follows: TGTGCCAGCAGCCCTGACAGCTACCTCTATGGCTACACCTTC. This encodes CASSPDSYLYGYTF. V and J are TRBV7-9 and TRBJ1-2, with D perhaps TRBD1 (5 bases). The ends were cut back, 5 bases at V and 4 bases at J, with 14 bases in the middle. Germline CDR1 is SEHNR and CDR2 is FQNEAQ (reference sequence). There are 14 residues in the CDR3.

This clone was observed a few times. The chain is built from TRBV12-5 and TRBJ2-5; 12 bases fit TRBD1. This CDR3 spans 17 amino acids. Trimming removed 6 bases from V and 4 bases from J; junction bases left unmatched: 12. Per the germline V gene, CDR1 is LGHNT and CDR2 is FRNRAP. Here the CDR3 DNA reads TGTGCTAGTGGGACCGGGACAGGGGGCGCGGGTGGAGAGACCCAGTACTTC. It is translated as CASGTGTGGAGGETQYF.